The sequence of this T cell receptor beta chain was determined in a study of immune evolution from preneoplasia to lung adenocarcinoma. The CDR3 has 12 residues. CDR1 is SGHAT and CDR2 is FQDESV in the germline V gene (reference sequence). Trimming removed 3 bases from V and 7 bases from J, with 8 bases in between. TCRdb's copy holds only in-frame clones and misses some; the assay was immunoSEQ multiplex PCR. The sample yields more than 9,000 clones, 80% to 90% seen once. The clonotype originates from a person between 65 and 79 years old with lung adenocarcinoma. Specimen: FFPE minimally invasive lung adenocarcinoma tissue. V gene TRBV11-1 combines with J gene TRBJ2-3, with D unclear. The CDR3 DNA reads TGTGCCAGCAGCTTCCCGCAGAATACGCAGTATTTT. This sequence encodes CASSFPQNTQYF.